Sequencing of this T cell receptor beta chain was carried out in a study of T-cell memory formation after mild COVID-19. Findings and caveats of the study: The main location of contracting CD4+ clones was CM and EM, and that of contracting CD8+ clones was EMRA. Whereas later expanders leaned CD4+, clones contracting day 15 to 85 showed a balanced CD4/CD8 makeup.

TCRdb itself ran the 5' RACE reads through MiXCR, one entry per CDR3 protein. This table has about 300,000 distinct CDR3 sequences, 15% to 20% appearing once. Germline V CDR1 and CDR2: SEHNR, FQNEAQ (reference sequence). The CDR3 is 12 amino acids. Between the trimmed V and J ends, which lost 7 bases and 4 bases, there was a span of 10 bases. This clonotype was picked up a small number of times. Its antigen is still unknown. The V call is TRBV7-9, the J call TRBJ1-1; TRBD1 might be the D (6 bases). Sequenced: PBMCs or a T cell subset sorted from them (not recorded which). The clonotype originates from a man aged 18-30 years who had mild COVID-19 (a few samples of this study predate the infection). Cell type and time point are not known. Here the CDR3 DNA reads TGTGCCAGCATGGCGGGGGCCACTGAAGCTTTCTTT. Protein: CASMAGATEAFF.